This passage covers 29 T cell receptor beta chains from one sample sequenced in a study of human thymus T cells. Generated by immunoSEQ multiplex PCR, the TCRdb table keeps only in-frame clones and is missing some. The sample includes more than 50,000 clones, around 94% seen only once; the top ten take almost 6%. Material for sequencing was blood. The receptors stem from a boy younger than two with a congenital heart defect but otherwise immunologically healthy.

The chain has TRBV27 and TRBJ2-7; maybe TRBD1 (6 bases). Trimming removed 5 bases from V and 0 bases from J, with 14 bases in between. CDR1 is MNHEY and CDR2 is SMNVEV in the germline V gene (reference sequence). The length of the CDR3 is 15 residues. The chain's CDR3 is CASSTAGTPSYEQYF. CDR3 nucleotide sequence: TGTGCCAGCAGTACAGCCGGGACACCCTCCTACGAGCAGTACTTC.

For the CDR3, the DNA is TGTGCCAGCAGCTTGGGGCAGGGAAACACCGGGGAGCTGTTTTTT. It is translated as CASSLGQGNTGELFF. The V gene is TRBV11-2, the J gene TRBJ2-2, with D possibly TRBD1 on 5 matching bases. This CDR3 has 15 residues. Germline lookup yields CDR1 SGHAT and CDR2 FQNNGV. V was cut by 3 bases and J by 2 bases, with 10 bases left in between.

The genes are TRBV6-5 and TRBJ2-1, with TRBD2 matching 12 bases. The junction had 6 bases not matched to a gene; V was cut back by 9 bases and J by 6 bases. The CDR3 is made up of 14 amino acids. Germline CDR1 reads MNHEY; CDR2 reads SVGAGI. CDR3 sequence reads: CASLAGGTTNEQFF. The CDR3, as DNA: TGTGCCAGTCTAGCGGGAGGGACGACCAATGAGCAGTTCTTC.

J is TRBJ1-4 and V is TRBV2; unclear D gene. This CDR3 comprises 14 residues. Trimming took 6 bases from V and 0 from J, leaving 8 bases between them. Germline V gene sequence: CDR1 SNHLY, CDR2 FYNNEI. Here the CDR3 reads CASRTPATNEKLFF. CDR3 DNA sequence: TGTGCCAGCAGGACACCTGCAACTAATGAAAAACTGTTTTTT.

This chain uses TRBV5-1 with TRBJ2-3; D not resolved. There are 13 residues in the CDR3. Germline assignment: CDR1 SGHRS and CDR2 YFSETQ. V lost 4 bases and J 2 bases, leaving 8 bases between the germline ends. CDR3 protein: CASSPSNTDTQYF. CDR3 DNA sequence: TGCGCCAGCAGCCCTTCAAACACAGATACGCAGTATTTT.

V gene TRBV6-5 combines with J gene TRBJ2-3, with D tentatively TRBD2 (5 bases). The germline V gene has CDR1 MNHEY and CDR2 SVGAGI. This CDR3 is 15 amino acids long. Between the trimmed V and J ends, which lost 4 bases and 0 bases, there was a span of 11 bases. The CDR3 nucleotides are TGTGCCAGCAGTTTACCGGGGTCTAGCACAGATACGCAGTATTTT. This gives the protein CASSLPGSSTDTQYF.

The chain employs TRBV7-9 and TRBJ2-1, with TRBD1 matching 9 bases. The CDR3 length is 12 residues. The V segment lost 5 bases and the J segment 12 bases; nucleotides outside the gene matches: 5. Per the germline V gene, CDR1 is SEHNR and CDR2 is FQNEAQ (reference sequence). The DNA for the CDR3 is TGTGCCAGCAGCCCGCCGGGACAGGGGCAGTTCTTC. This sequence encodes CASSPPGQGQFF.

CDR3 region: CASSAEQASPLHF. As DNA, the CDR3 is TGTGCCAGTAGTGCCGAACAGGCTTCACCCCTCCACTTT. The chain has TRBV19 and TRBJ1-6; a weak D match, TRBD1 (5 bases). The CDR3 consists of 13 residues. The germline gives CDR1 LNHDA, CDR2 SQIVND (reference sequence). Trimming left V 5 bases short and J 9 bases short, with 11 bases between.

The V gene is TRBV28, the J gene TRBJ2-7, with 8 bases aligning to TRBD1. This CDR3 has 15 residues. J was trimmed by 0 bases and V by 4 bases; bases with no gene match: 5. Germline lookup yields CDR1 MDHEN and CDR2 SYDVKM. The CDR3 is CASSSNRGSSYEQYF. CDR3 nucleotide sequence: TGTGCCAGCAGTTCAAACAGGGGGAGCTCCTACGAGCAGTACTTC.

This clone was seen once. DNA for the CDR3: TGTGCCAGCAGCATCCGCGGGGGAGAGACCCAGTACTTC. The encoded protein is CASSIRGGETQYF. The chain uses TRBV11-3 and TRBJ2-5, with TRBD2 matching 7 bases. Unmatched junction bases numbered 4, after V lost 5 bases and J lost 4 bases. Per the germline V gene, CDR1 is SGHNT and CDR2 is YENEEA. This CDR3 contains 13 residues.

This chain uses TRBV27 with TRBJ1-1, with D possibly TRBD1 on 5 matching bases. The CDR3 length is 15 residues. Trimming pared 0 bases from V and 2 bases from J, leaving 10 bases between. Germline CDR1 MNHEY, CDR2 SMNVEV (reference sequence). CDR3 region: CASSLSWGINTEAFF. The CDR3 region has the DNA TGTGCCAGCAGTTTATCGTGGGGGATAAACACTGAAGCTTTCTTT.

The chain carries TRBV10-2 and TRBJ2-3, with a weak D call TRBD2 (6 bases). V was clipped by 5 bases and J by 4 bases, with 22 bases between them. The CDR3 length is 17 residues. The V gene's germline CDR1 is WSHSY and CDR2 SAAADI. The CDR3 protein is CASSRLLAPNGPDTQYF. The CDR3 DNA is TGCGCCAGCAGTAGACTCCTAGCGCCAAATGGGCCAGATACGCAGTATTTT.

This sequence joins TRBV4-2 and TRBJ1-6; D might be TRBD1 (5 bases). Trimming took off 2 bases at V and 9 bases at J, with 17 bases between the two ends. Germline V CDR1 and CDR2: LGHNA, YNFKEQ. The CDR3 has 16 residues. In DNA form, the CDR3 reads TGTGCCAGCAGCCAAAAGGAGGCAGGGCAGGTTTCACCCCTCCACTTT. This sequence encodes CASSQKEAGQVSPLHF.

The chain combines TRBV2 with TRBJ2-5, with D unclear. V was clipped by 5 bases and J by 2 bases, with 15 bases between them. CDR3 length: 15 residues. The germline V gene encodes CDR1 SNHLY and CDR2 FYNNEI. CDR3 sequence: CASSMAVTYQETQYF. For the CDR3, the DNA is TGTGCCAGCAGTATGGCAGTCACTTATCAAGAGACCCAGTACTTC.

This chain joins TRBV11-2 and TRBJ2-2; 9 bases match TRBD2. Germline CDR1 and CDR2: SGHAT and FQNNGV. Losses at the gene ends were 2 bases for V and 9 bases for J; bases not matched to a gene: 10. The length of the CDR3 is 16 residues. The CDR3 nucleotides are TGTGCCAGCAGCTTAAGACGACTAGCGGTCGGGCGGGAGCTGTTTTTT. Translated: CASSLRRLAVGRELFF.

Here the CDR3 DNA reads TGTGCCAGTCCTCTTCTGACTAGCGGGGGGGCCGAAGGACCCTACGAGCAGTACTTC. It is translated as CASPLLTSGGAEGPYEQYF. The chain uses TRBV6-4 and TRBJ2-7, with 14 bases aligning to TRBD2. V lost 9 bases to trimming and J lost 2 bases; unmatched junction nucleotides: 18. This CDR3 comprises 19 residues. Germline loops: CDR1 MRHNA, CDR2 SNTAGT.

V gene TRBV6-1 combines with J gene TRBJ2-1, with D perhaps matching TRBD1 or TRBD2 (5 bases each). The CDR3 loop spans 13 amino acids. With 6 bases removed from V and 5 bases from J, the gap between germline ends came to 11 bases. Germline CDR1 and CDR2: MNHNS and SASEGT. The CDR3 sequence is CASRGRQNNEQFF. The CDR3 DNA sequence: TGTGCCAGCAGGGGGAGACAGAACAATGAGCAGTTCTTC.

The CDR3 is CASLGAPNEQYF. The CDR3 DNA follows: TGTGCCAGCCTGGGGGCGCCAAACGAGCAGTACTTC. The chain uses TRBV2 and TRBJ2-7; D is possibly TRBD1 (6 bases). Germline CDR1 reads SNHLY; CDR2 reads FYNNEI. The CDR3 runs 12 residues. V was trimmed by 8 bases and J by 5 bases, leaving 13 bases between them.

The CDR3 bases are TGTGCCAGCAGGCCTCAGGGTGACTATGGCTACACCTTC. Protein sequence: CASRPQGDYGYTF. This chain connects TRBV7-9 to TRBJ1-2; a weak D match, TRBD1 (5 bases). Trimming took off 6 bases at V and 3 bases at J, with 11 bases between the two ends. Germline assignment: CDR1 SEHNR and CDR2 FQNEAQ (reference sequence). The CDR3 has 13 residues.

This clone was recorded once. The chain couples TRBV4-1 to TRBJ2-1; unclear D gene. Trimming took 2 bases from V and 0 from J, leaving 5 bases between them. The CDR3 length is 14 residues. Germline CDR1 and CDR2: MGHRA and YSYEKL. CDR3 sequence reads: CASSQSVSYNEQFF. CDR3 in DNA: TGCGCCAGCAGCCAATCGGTCTCCTACAATGAGCAGTTCTTC.

This rearrangement joins TRBV4-2 to TRBJ2-1; a possible D gene is TRBD2 (6 bases). CDR1 and CDR2 from the germline V gene are LGHNA and YNFKEQ. CDR3 size: 15 residues. V shed 3 bases and J shed 6 bases, with 15 bases lying between them. This CDR3 is CASSHNKGGTNEQFF. The DNA of the CDR3 is TGTGCCAGCAGCCATAATAAGGGAGGTACCAATGAGCAGTTCTTC.

This clone was seen once. V and J are TRBV29-1 and TRBJ2-6; tentative D call: TRBD2 (6 bases). This CDR3 is 15 amino acids long. V was clipped by 4 bases and J by 0 bases, with 10 bases between them. The germline gives CDR1 SQVTM, CDR2 ANQGSEA. CDR3 nucleotides: TGCAGCGTTGTCGGGACTGACTCTGGGGCCAACGTCCTGACTTTC. Protein: CSVVGTDSGANVLTF.

The CDR3 is CASSFQGARGYTF. CDR3 DNA: TGCGCCAGCAGCTTTCAGGGGGCCCGAGGCTACACCTTC. The chain recombines TRBV5-1 with TRBJ1-2; 8 bases are a match to TRBD1. V lost 2 bases and J lost 8; bases outside the gene matches: 5. Germline V CDR1 and CDR2: SGHRS, YFSETQ. CDR3 size: 13 residues.

A word on this clone: One end of the junction does not line up with germline, which may come from a read error. The chain has TRBV27 and TRBJ2-5; D possibly matches TRBD1 or TRBD2 (5 bases each). The CDR3 totals 12 residues. Germline CDR1 and CDR2: MNHEY and SMNVEV (reference sequence). This chain's CDR3 is CASSYGRDPLNF. The CDR3 coding sequence is TGTGCCAGCAGTTACGGCCGGGACCCCCTGAACTTC.

The chain couples TRBV5-6 to TRBJ2-1; 7 bases map to TRBD1. V gave up 0 bases and J gave up 2 bases; unmatched junction bases: 5. CDR1 and CDR2 (germline): SGHDT, YYEEEE. This CDR3 is built from 16 residues. CDR3 nucleotides: TGTGCCAGCAGCTTGGGAGGGGGCCCCCCCTACAATGAGCAGTTCTTC. Translating gives CASSLGGGPPYNEQFF. The whole variable domain, remainder taken from reference TRBV5-6 and TRBJ2-1, is DAGVTQSPTHLIKTRGQQVTLRCSPKSGHDTVSWYQQALGQGPQFIFQYYEEEERQRGNFPDRFSGHQFPNYSSELNVNALLLGDSALYLCASSLGGGPPYNEQFFGPGTRLTVL.

The rearrangement joins TRBV15 to TRBJ2-7, with 8 positions matching TRBD1. CDR1 and CDR2 from the germline V gene are LNHNV and YYDKDF (reference sequence). The trim removed 5 bases at V and 4 bases at J, leaving 10 bases unmatched. This CDR3 region has 15 residues. The CDR3 sequence is CATSPRTGYLYEQYF. In DNA, the CDR3 is TGTGCCACCAGCCCCCGGACAGGGTACCTTTACGAGCAGTACTTC.

This rearrangement joins TRBV19 to TRBJ2-5; 7 nucleotides agree with TRBD1. V trimming: 8 bases; J trimming: 9 bases; junction bases outside the gene matches: 12. The CDR3 spans 13 residues. Germline V gene lookup returns CDR1 LNHDA and CDR2 SQIVND (reference sequence). Here the CDR3 reads CASPAAGGFAQYF. The CDR3 DNA reads as TGTGCCAGTCCTGCGGCAGGGGGTTTTGCCCAGTACTTC.

This clone was recorded once. V usage is TRBV5-4 and J usage is TRBJ1-2, with D unclear. This CDR3 is 12 amino acids long. Trimming cost V 5 bases and J 4 bases, with 9 bases left between them. CDR1 and CDR2 (germline): SGHNT, YYREEE (reference sequence). CDR3 coding DNA: TGTGCCAGCAGAGGGCAGACCTATGGCTACACCTTC. Amino acid sequence: CASRGQTYGYTF. Combining the CDR3 with reference TRBV5-4 and TRBJ1-2 gives the whole variable domain ETGVTQSPTHLIKTRGQQVTLRCSSQSGHNTVSWYQQALGQGPQFIFQYYREEENGRGNFPPRFSGLQFPNYSSELNVNALELDDSALYLCASRGQTYGYTFGSGTRLTVV.

The sample holds one count of this clone. This rearrangement joins TRBV27 to TRBJ2-1, with 7 bases identical to TRBD2. Germline CDR1 and CDR2: MNHEY and SMNVEV (reference sequence). The CDR3 has 15 amino acids. V shed 4 bases and J 0 bases; nucleotides not matched to a gene: 3. CDR3 DNA: TGTGCCAGCAGTTCCCAGCGGGGCTCCTACAATGAGCAGTTCTTC. This encodes CASSSQRGSYNEQFF.